The present entry profiles one T cell receptor beta chain with its context. What it recognizes is unknown. The V gene's germline CDR1 is MNHEY and CDR2 SVGAGI. The V gene lost 5 bases and the J gene lost 5 bases, with 15 bases spanning the gap. There are 14 residues in the CDR3. This record belongs to a study of cytomegalovirus exposure and HLA in healthy donors. Study as a whole: Membership in the Caucasian-associated ancestry cluster was found for around 85% of 398 genotyped donors. Study-wide results and limits: The authors excluded some V segments, including TRBV6-2 and TRBV6-3, as indistinguishable. Most TCRs appeared rarely, but some public TCRs recurred in many donors.

PCR used 60 Vbeta primers and 13 Jbeta primers. How the authors handled the data: Later analysis identified 88 million or so unique TCR beta chains, about 11 million shared. Assay used: immunoSEQ multiplex PCR; TCRdb lists only in-frame clones, some missing. That table supplies the V and J calls and clone size; D and trimming were determined from the DNA. The listing records some 42,000 clones. The material sequenced was PBMCs. The TCR comes from a man aged 25-40 years in good health and CMV-seronegative. The V call is TRBV6-5, the J call TRBJ1-2; D unclear. DNA for the CDR3: TGTGCCAGCAGTATAGGCGGGCAAGGGTATGGCTACACCTTC. Amino acid sequence: CASSIGGQGYGYTF.